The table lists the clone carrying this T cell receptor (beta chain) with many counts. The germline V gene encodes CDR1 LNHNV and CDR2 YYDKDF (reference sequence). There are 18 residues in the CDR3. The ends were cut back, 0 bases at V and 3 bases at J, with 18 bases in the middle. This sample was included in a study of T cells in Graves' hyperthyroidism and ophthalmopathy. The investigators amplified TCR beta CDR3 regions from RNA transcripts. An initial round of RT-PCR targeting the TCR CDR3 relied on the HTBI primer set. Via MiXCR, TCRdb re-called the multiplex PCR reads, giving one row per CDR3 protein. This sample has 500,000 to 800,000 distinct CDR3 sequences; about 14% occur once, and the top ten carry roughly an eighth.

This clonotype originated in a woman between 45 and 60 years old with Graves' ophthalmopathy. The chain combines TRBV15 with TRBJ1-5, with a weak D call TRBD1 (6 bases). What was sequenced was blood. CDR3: CATSRDWRIQGNNQPQHF. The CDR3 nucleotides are TGTGCCACCAGCAGAGATTGGAGGATACAGGGAAACAATCAGCCCCAGCATTTT.